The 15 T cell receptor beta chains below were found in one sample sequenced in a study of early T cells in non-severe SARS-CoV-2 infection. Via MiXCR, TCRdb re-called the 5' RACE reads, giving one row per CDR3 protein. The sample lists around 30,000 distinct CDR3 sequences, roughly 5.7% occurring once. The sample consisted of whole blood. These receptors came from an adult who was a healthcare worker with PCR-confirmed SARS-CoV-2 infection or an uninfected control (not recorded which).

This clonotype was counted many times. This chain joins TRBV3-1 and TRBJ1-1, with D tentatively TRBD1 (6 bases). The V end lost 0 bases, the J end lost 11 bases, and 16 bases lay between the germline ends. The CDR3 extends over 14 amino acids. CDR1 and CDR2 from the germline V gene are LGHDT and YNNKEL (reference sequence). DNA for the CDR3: TGTGCCAGCAGCCAAGATTATGGGGGCGGATGGGCTTTCTTT. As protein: CASSQDYGGGWAFF.

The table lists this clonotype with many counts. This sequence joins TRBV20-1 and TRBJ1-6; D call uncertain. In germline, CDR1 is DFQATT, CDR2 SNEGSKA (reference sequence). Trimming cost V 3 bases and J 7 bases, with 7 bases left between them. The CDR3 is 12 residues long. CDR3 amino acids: CSASDKNSPLHF. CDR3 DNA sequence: TGCAGTGCTAGCGACAAGAATTCACCCCTCCACTTT.

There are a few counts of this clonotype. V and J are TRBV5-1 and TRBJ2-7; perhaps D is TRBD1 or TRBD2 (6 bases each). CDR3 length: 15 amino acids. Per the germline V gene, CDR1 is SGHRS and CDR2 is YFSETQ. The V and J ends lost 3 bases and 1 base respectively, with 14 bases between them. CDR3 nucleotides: TGCGCCAGCAGCTCGTCCGGGGGCCCTTCCTACGAGCAGTACTTC. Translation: CASSSSGGPSYEQYF.

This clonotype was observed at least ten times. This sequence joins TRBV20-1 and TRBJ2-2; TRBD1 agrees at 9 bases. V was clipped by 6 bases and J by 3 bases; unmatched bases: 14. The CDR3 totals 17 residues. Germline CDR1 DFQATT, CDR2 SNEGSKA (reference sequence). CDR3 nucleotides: TGCAGTGCCCCCTCTTCTGACAGGGGGAGTTACACCGGGGAGCTGTTTTTT. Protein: CSAPSSDRGSYTGELFF.

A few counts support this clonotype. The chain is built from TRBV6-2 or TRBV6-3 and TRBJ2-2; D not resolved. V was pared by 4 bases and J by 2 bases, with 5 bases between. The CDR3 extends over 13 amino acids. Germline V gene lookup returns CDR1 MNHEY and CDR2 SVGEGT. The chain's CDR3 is CASSSPNTGELFF. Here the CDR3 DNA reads TGTGCCAGCAGTTCCCCTAACACCGGGGAGCTGTTTTTT.

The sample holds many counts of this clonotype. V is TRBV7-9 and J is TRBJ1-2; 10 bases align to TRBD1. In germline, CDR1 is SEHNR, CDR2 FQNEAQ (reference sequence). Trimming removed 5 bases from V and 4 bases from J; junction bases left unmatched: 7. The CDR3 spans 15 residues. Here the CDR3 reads CASSQTRTGGYGYTF. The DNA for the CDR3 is TGTGCCAGCAGCCAGACGCGGACAGGGGGCTATGGCTACACCTTC. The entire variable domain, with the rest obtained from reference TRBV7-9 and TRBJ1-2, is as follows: DTGVSQNPRHKITKRGQNVTFRCDPISEHNRLYWYRQTLGQGPEFLTYFQNEAQLEKSRLLSDRFSAERPKGSFSTLEIQRTEQGDSAMYLCASSQTRTGGYGYTFGSGTRLTVV.

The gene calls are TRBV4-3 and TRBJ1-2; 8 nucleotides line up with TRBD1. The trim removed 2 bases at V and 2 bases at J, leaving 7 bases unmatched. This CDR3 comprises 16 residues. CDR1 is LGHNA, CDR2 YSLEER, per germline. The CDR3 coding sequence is TGCGCCAGCAGCCAATATCTCGGACAGGGAAACTATGGCTACACCTTC. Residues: CASSQYLGQGNYGYTF.

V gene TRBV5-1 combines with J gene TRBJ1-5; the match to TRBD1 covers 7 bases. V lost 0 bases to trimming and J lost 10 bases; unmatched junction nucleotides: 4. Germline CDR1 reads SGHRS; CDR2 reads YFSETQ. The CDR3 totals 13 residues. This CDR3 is CASSLGGQSPQHF. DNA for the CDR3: TGCGCCAGCAGCTTGGGGGGACAGTCCCCCCAGCATTTT.

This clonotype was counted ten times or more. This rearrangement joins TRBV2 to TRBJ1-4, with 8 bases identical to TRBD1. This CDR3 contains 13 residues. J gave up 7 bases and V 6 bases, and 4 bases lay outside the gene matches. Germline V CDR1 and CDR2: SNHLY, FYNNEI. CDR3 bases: TGTGCCAGCAGCCGGGACAGGTCTGAAAAACTGTTTTTT. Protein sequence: CASSRDRSEKLFF.

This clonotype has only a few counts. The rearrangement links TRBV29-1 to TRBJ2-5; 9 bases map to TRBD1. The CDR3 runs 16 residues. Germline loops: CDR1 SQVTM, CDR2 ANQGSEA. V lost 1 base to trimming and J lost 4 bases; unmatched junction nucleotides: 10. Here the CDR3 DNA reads TGCAGCGTTGAAGTCCCACAGGGGGCGCGGGGAGAGACCCAGTACTTC. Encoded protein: CSVEVPQGARGETQYF.

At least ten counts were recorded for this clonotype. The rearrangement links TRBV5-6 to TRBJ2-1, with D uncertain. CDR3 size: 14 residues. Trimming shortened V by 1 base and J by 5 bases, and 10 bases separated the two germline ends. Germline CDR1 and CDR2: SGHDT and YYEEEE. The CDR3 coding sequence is TGTGCCAGCAGCTTGCCTAGTCAGGACAATGAGCAGTTCTTC. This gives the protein CASSLPSQDNEQFF.

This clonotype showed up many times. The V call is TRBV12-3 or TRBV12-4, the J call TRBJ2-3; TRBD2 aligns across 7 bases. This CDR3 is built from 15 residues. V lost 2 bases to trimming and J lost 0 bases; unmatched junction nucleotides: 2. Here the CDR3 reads CASSLMRGSTDTQYF. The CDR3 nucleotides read TGTGCCAGCAGTTTAATGCGGGGGAGCACAGATACGCAGTATTTT.

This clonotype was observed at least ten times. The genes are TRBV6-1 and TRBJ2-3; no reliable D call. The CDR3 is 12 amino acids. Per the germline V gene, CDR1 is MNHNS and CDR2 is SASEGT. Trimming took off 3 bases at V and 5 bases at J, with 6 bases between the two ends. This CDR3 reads CASSDLGDTQYF. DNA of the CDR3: TGTGCCAGCAGTGATCTGGGAGATACGCAGTATTTT.

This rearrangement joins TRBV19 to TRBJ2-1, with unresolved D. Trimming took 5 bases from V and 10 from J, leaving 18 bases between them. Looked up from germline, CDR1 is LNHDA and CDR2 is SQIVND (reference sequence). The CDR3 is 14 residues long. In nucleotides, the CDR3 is TGTGCCAGTAGTCCGTCCTCCCGGCCATGGGAGCAGTTCTTC. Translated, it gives CASSPSSRPWEQFF.

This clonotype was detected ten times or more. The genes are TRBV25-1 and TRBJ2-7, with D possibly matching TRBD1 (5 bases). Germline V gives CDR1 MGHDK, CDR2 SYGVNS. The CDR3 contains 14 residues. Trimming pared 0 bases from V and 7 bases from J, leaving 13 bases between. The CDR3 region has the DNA TGTGCCAGCAGTGAATACGGGCAGGGCATGGAGCAGTACTTC. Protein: CASSEYGQGMEQYF.